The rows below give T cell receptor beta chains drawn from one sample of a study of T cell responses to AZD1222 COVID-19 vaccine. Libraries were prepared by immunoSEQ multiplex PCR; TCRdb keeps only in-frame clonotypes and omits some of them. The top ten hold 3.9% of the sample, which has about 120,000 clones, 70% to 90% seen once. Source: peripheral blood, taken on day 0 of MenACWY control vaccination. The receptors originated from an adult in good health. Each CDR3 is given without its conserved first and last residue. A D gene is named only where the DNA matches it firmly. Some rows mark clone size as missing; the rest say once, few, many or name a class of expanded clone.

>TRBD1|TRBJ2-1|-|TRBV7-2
ASSLSGQGARNEQF
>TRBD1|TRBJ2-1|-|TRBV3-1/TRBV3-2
ASSHGTGKDNEQF
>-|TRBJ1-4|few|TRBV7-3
ASSPGSNEKLF
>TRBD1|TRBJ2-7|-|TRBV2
ASSEAGQGTYEQY
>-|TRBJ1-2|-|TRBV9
ASSVSANYGYT
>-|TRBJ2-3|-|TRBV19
ASSMTASTDTQY
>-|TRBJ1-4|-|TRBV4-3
ASSQDLVRGPTNEKLF
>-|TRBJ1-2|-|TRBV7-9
ASSQGFGYT
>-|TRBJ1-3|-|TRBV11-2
ASSLGRTIY
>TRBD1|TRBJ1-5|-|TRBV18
ASSPVGTGFSNQPQH
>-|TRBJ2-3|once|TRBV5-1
ASSRQENTDTQY
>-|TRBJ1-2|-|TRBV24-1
ATSDRWGGASSGYT
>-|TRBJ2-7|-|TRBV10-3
AIGGGTASISYEQY
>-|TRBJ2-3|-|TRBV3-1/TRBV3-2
ASSPSLDRQSTDTQY
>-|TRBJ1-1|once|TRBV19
ASSIMSGSVNTEAF
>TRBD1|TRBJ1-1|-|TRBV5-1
ASSLGQGAGNTEAF
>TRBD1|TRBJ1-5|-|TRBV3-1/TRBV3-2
ASSPTRDRVAVDQPQH
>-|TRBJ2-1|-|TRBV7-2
ASSLNSVGSYNEQF
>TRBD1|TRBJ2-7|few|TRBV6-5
ASSLRTGTSEQY
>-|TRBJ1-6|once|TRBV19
ASSRGGRSPLH
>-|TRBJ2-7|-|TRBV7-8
ASILANREGEQY
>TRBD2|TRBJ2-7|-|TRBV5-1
ASSLESGGSGREQY
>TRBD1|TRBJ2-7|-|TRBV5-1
ASSATGSSYEQY
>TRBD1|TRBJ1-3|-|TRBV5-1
ASSLAPQGASGNTIY
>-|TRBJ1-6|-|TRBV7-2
ASSLRVNSPLH
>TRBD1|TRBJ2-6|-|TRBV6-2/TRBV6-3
ASSYGQDPSGANVLT
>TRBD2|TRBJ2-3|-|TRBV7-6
ASSIGPGLVSTDTQY
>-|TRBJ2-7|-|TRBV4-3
ASSQDLMRGRSYEQY
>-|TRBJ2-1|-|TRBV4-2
ASSFRGDEQF
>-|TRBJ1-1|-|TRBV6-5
ASSYELWTEAF
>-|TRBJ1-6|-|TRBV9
ASSVDWDSPLH
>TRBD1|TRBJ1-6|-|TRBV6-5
ASTWTGLVSPLH
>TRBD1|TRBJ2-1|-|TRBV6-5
ASSDRALNEQF
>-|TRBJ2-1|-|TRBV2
ASSLELYRARYNEQF
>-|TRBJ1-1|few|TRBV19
ASSWTEDTEAF
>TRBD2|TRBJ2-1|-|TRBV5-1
ASSLGGGLYNEQF
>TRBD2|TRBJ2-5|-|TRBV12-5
ASGDSGVETQY
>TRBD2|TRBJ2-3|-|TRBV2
ASTQAGGPDTQY
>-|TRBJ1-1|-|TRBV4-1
ASSRGDATEAF
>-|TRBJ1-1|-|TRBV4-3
ASSQDPLRAGMNTEAF
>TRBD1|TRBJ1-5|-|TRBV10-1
ASSDKSSARGYSNQPQH
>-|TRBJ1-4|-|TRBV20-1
SASKGRPTTNEKLF
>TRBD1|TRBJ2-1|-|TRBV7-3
ASSAPGQGSYNEQF
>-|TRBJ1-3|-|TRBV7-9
ASSPFEQGGNTIY
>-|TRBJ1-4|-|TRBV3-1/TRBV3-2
ASSPYGGGEEEKLF
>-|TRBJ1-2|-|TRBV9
ASSPPGNSGGYT
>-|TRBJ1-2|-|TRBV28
ASSLSGRIGYT
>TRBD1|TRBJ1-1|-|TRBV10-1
ASKPSGGSEAF
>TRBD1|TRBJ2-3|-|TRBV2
ASSGQGFQISTDTQY
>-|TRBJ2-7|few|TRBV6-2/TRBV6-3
ASSLDSRWYEQY
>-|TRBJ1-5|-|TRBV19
ASSLQGSDSNQPQH